The rows below give T cell receptor beta chains drawn from one sample of a study of cytomegalovirus exposure and HLA in healthy donors. Sequencing used immunoSEQ multiplex PCR; TCRdb keeps in-frame clones, though not all of them. There are some 200,000 clones in the sample; 75% to 85% occur only once, and under 0.85% lies in the top ten. The specimen was PBMCs. These receptors were obtained from a boy aged 10-17 years in good health and CMV-seronegative. CDR3s include the opening cysteine and the closing phenylalanine or tryptophan.

V,J,CDR3
TRBV6-5,TRBJ1-2,CASSFDRVGYTF
TRBV19,TRBJ1-2,CASSISGVVYGYTF
TRBV5-1,TRBJ2-5,CASSLDGRAMGETQYF
TRBV2,TRBJ1-5,CASMIGTGGGQPQHF
TRBV6-6,TRBJ2-7,CASSYSTSGTYEQYF
TRBV18,TRBJ2-5,CASSPPTSGTQETQYF
TRBV27,TRBJ2-7,CASSLGLRYEQYF
TRBV9,TRBJ2-3,CASSSSGSTDTQYF
TRBV19,TRBJ2-1,CASSPLRGYNEQFF
TRBV11-2,TRBJ2-7,CASSLEGAVSHKYF
TRBV4-3,TRBJ2-7,CASSQGLRTSGRALYEQYF
TRBV15,TRBJ2-7,CATSAYSGQAYEQYF
TRBV7-2,TRBJ2-7,CATGGLAVSPSEQYF
TRBV30,TRBJ1-6,CAWSSLGTGLGSYNSPLHF
TRBV19,TRBJ2-3,CASSGTSGRGGYVNTQYF
TRBV21-1,TRBJ1-1,CASSKSGGTEAFF
TRBV29-1,TRBJ1-4,CSAGRPNEKLFF
TRBV18,TRBJ1-1,CASSPQQSNTEAFF
TRBV9,TRBJ1-2,CASSGRRGGTAFYGYTF
TRBV30,TRBJ1-4,CAWEYRDSLNEKLFF
TRBV5-6,TRBJ1-1,CASSPLGGSTEAFF
TRBV11-2,TRBJ1-5,CASSRDGNQPQHF
TRBV6-1,TRBJ1-5,CASGGAGTNQPQHF
TRBV5-1,TRBJ2-1,CASSLVAGDYNEQFF
TRBV6-1,TRBJ2-2,CASTHLAGETGELFF
TRBV25-1,TRBJ1-2,CASSEGRGNYGYTF
TRBV6-1,TRBJ1-2,CASSRQGALYGYTF
TRBV30,TRBJ1-6,CAGQTGGTYNSPLHF